Listed below are T cell receptor beta chains from one sample, sequenced in a study of blood T cell repertoires in COVID-19. Using immunoSEQ multiplex PCR, the repertoire was profiled, and TCRdb retains in-frame clones only, with some absent. Seen here are roughly 300,000 clones, 80% to 95% observed once, and the top ten hold less than 20%. Material for sequencing was PBMCs or T cells enriched from blood (not recorded which). All receptors derive from a woman in her 30s who had recovered from COVID-19. CDR3s include the opening cysteine and the closing phenylalanine or tryptophan. Each record gives: CDR3 protein, CDR3 DNA, J gene, D gene, V gene. A D gene is named only where the DNA matches it firmly.

cdr3_aa: CASSLPLSSYEQYF
cdr3_nt: TGTGCCAGCAGTTTACCCCTAAGCTCCTACGAGCAGTACTTC
j_call: TRBJ2-7
d_call: NA
v_call: TRBV28

cdr3_aa: CASTSRGSTDTQYF
cdr3_nt: TGCGCCAGCACCTCCAGGGGCTCTACAGATACGCAGTATTTT
j_call: TRBJ2-3
d_call: NA
v_call: TRBV5-1

cdr3_aa: CASSRSGTGGIRQETQYF
cdr3_nt: TGTGCCAGCAGTCGCTCCGGGACAGGGGGCATTAGGCAAGAGACCCAGTACTTC
j_call: TRBJ2-5
d_call: TRBD1
v_call: TRBV6-6

cdr3_aa: CASSTKLDSLSSYEQYF
cdr3_nt: TGTGCCAGCAGCACCAAATTGGACAGTTTGAGCTCCTACGAGCAGTACTTC
j_call: TRBJ2-7
d_call: NA
v_call: TRBV5-4

cdr3_aa: CASSLGTSYNEQFF
cdr3_nt: TGCGCCAGCAGCCTCGGGACTTCCTACAATGAGCAGTTCTTC
j_call: TRBJ2-1
d_call: NA
v_call: TRBV4-3

cdr3_aa: CASSQEGLAGRSTDTQYF
cdr3_nt: TGTGCCAGCAGCCAAGAAGGGCTAGCGGGACGGAGCACAGATACGCAGTATTTT
j_call: TRBJ2-3
d_call: TRBD2
v_call: TRBV3-1/TRBV3-2

cdr3_aa: CASSLGGNYGYTF
cdr3_nt: TGTGCCAGCAGTTTGGGGGGGAACTATGGCTACACCTTC
j_call: TRBJ1-2
d_call: NA
v_call: TRBV28

cdr3_aa: CASSHSGANVLTF
cdr3_nt: TGTGCCAGCAGTCACTCTGGGGCCAACGTCCTGACTTTC
j_call: TRBJ2-6
d_call: NA
v_call: TRBV25-1

cdr3_aa: CASSPTGVRTEAFF
cdr3_nt: TGTGCCAGCAGTCCCACAGGGGTTCGTACTGAAGCTTTCTTT
j_call: TRBJ1-1
d_call: TRBD1
v_call: TRBV28

cdr3_aa: CASRGLVVQFF
cdr3_nt: TGTGCCAGCAGGGGACTAGTCGTGCAGTTCTTC
j_call: TRBJ2-1
d_call: TRBD2
v_call: TRBV28

cdr3_aa: CASSFRGKVDTIYF
cdr3_nt: TGTGCCAGCAGCTTCAGGGGGAAGGTGGACACCATATATTTT
j_call: TRBJ1-3
d_call: TRBD1
v_call: TRBV5-4

cdr3_aa: CASSQGLAAGELFF
cdr3_nt: TGCGCCAGCAGCCAAGGGCTAGCCGCCGGGGAGCTGTTTTTT
j_call: TRBJ2-2
d_call: NA
v_call: TRBV4-3

cdr3_aa: CASSRVPGQESSGNTIYF
cdr3_nt: TGCGCCAGCAGCCGAGTACCGGGACAGGAGAGCTCTGGAAACACCATATATTTT
j_call: TRBJ1-3
d_call: TRBD1
v_call: TRBV4-1

cdr3_aa: CASSLGQGATGELFF
cdr3_nt: TGTGCTAGCAGCTTGGGGCAGGGGGCAACCGGGGAGCTGTTTTTT
j_call: TRBJ2-2
d_call: TRBD1
v_call: TRBV7-7

cdr3_aa: CASSVDLAGSTDTQYF
cdr3_nt: TGTGCCAGCAGCGTAGATCTAGCGGGGAGCACAGATACGCAGTATTTT
j_call: TRBJ2-3
d_call: TRBD2
v_call: TRBV9

cdr3_aa: CASSLAGIEYEQYF
cdr3_nt: TGTGCCAGCAGTCTAGCGGGAATTGAGTACGAGCAGTACTTC
j_call: TRBJ2-7
d_call: TRBD2
v_call: TRBV27